A single sample gave rise to the 30 T cell receptor beta chains below, sequenced in a study of blood T cell repertoires in COVID-19. Assay: immunoSEQ multiplex PCR; the TCRdb copy retains only in-frame clones and omits some. The repertoire holds 320,000 or so clones, with roughly 85% as singletons. Input material: PBMCs or T cells enriched from blood (not recorded which). The receptor set was obtained from a woman aged 25 to 45 who had been exposed to COVID-19.

The chain joins TRBV7-2 to TRBJ2-7; 11 nucleotides match TRBD2. CDR1 is SGHTA and CDR2 is FQGNSA in the germline V gene. The CDR3 is made up of 16 amino acids. The ends lost 5 bases at V and 1 base at J; junction bases unmatched: 7. CDR3 sequence reads: CASSQRASGGSYEQYF. CDR3 in DNA: TGTGCCAGCAGCCAAAGGGCTAGCGGGGGGTCCTACGAGCAGTACTTC.

This clone was seen only once. V and J are TRBV5-1 and TRBJ2-3, with TRBD2 matching 8 bases. After removal of 2 bases from V and 2 bases from J, the junction contained 19 bases not matched to a gene. The germline CDR1 and CDR2 sequences are SGHRS and YFSETQ. The CDR3 extends over 20 amino acids. As DNA, the CDR3 is TGCGCCAGCAGCTTTTCTCCCCCTGGAATTCTCGGGGGGGCCACAGATACGCAGTATTTT. This codes for CASSFSPPGILGGATDTQYF. Full variable domain (outside the CDR3, taken from reference TRBV5-1 and TRBJ2-3): KAGVTQTPRYLIKTRGQQVTLSCSPISGHRSVSWYQQTPGQGLQFLFEYFSETQRNKGNFPGRFSGRQFSNSRSEMNVSTLELGDSALYLCASSFSPPGILGGATDTQYFGPGTRLTVL.

The chain uses TRBV2 and TRBJ2-2; TRBD1 matches 9 bases. Germline CDR1 is SNHLY and CDR2 is FYNNEI. CDR3 length: 14 amino acids. After removal of 6 bases from V and 5 bases from J, the junction contained 4 bases not matched to a gene. The CDR3 loop reads CASSGQGRTGELFF. CDR3 nucleotides: TGTGCCAGCAGCGGACAGGGGAGGACCGGGGAGCTGTTTTTT.

This clone appeared a single time. CDR3 sequence reads: CASSRQGAREQYF. The CDR3, as DNA: TGTGCCAGCAGTCGACAGGGGGCAAGGGAGCAGTACTTC. The rearrangement uses TRBV27 and TRBJ2-7, with 10 bases identical to TRBD1. Germline V gene data show CDR1 as MNHEY and CDR2 as SMNVEV (reference sequence). CDR3 length equals 13 residues. J was trimmed by 7 bases and V by 5 bases; bases with no gene match: 5.

The genes are TRBV11-3 and TRBJ2-3; 11 nucleotides agree with TRBD2. Germline V gene lookup returns CDR1 SGHNT and CDR2 YENEEA. CDR3 length: 15 residues. The J segment lost 2 bases and the V segment lost 4 bases, leaving 2 bases of the junction unmatched. CDR3 nucleotide sequence: TGTGCCAGCAGCTCGGGACTAGCGGACACAGATACGCAGTATTTT. The encoded protein is CASSSGLADTDTQYF.

This clone has more than one count but fewer than ten. The J gene is TRBJ2-3, the V gene TRBV10-2; 9 bases are a match to TRBD2. Trimming cost V 5 bases and J 3 bases; bases outside gene matches: 12. Germline CDR1 WSHSY, CDR2 SAAADI. This CDR3 region has 17 residues. The CDR3 sequence: CASSQSGRGGRTDTQYF. CDR3 DNA sequence: TGCGCCAGCAGTCAATCGGGGCGGGGGGGCCGGACAGATACGCAGTATTTT.

The DNA of the CDR3 is TGTGCCAGCACCCCTGGTTCCTTGAGCTCCTACGAGCAGTACTTC. Amino acids: CASTPGSLSSYEQYF. The chain joins TRBV28 to TRBJ2-7; D remains unclear. Trimming took off 7 bases at V and 0 bases at J, with 16 bases between the two ends. The CDR3 covers 15 residues. Germline values: CDR1 MDHEN, CDR2 SYDVKM.

This chain links TRBV28 with TRBJ1-2; 7 bases align to TRBD1. The germline V gene has CDR1 MDHEN and CDR2 SYDVKM. This CDR3 region has 13 residues. V lost 6 bases to trimming and J lost 6 bases; unmatched junction nucleotides: 7. CDR3 sequence reads: CASSQGQRDGYTF. The CDR3 DNA is TGTGCCAGCAGCCAGGGACAGAGAGATGGCTACACCTTC.

Concerning this clone itself: Other DNA sequences from this sample encode an identical CDR3 as well. The V call is TRBV5-1, the J call TRBJ1-6, with 7 bases fitting TRBD1. This CDR3 contains 14 residues. Trimming at V came to 2 bases and at J to 6 bases, leaving 2 bases not matched to a gene. CDR1 SGHRS and CDR2 YFSETQ come from the germline V gene. The CDR3 nucleotides are TGCGCCAGCAGCTTAGACAGGGTTAATTCACCCCTCCACTTT. Residues: CASSLDRVNSPLHF. Full variable domain (missing parts from reference TRBV5-1 and TRBJ1-6): KAGVTQTPRYLIKTRGQQVTLSCSPISGHRSVSWYQQTPGQGLQFLFEYFSETQRNKGNFPGRFSGRQFSNSRSEMNVSTLELGDSALYLCASSLDRVNSPLHFGNGTRLTVT.

The V and J genes are TRBV6-6 and TRBJ1-1, with no clear D. Per the germline V gene, CDR1 is MNHNY and CDR2 is SVGAGI (reference sequence). The CDR3 length is 15 residues. Trimming removed 5 bases at V and 1 base at J, with 14 bases between. The CDR3 loop reads CASSPFRQANTEAFF. DNA for the CDR3: TGTGCCAGCAGTCCCTTCAGACAAGCGAACACTGAAGCTTTCTTT.

The chain carries TRBV5-1 and TRBJ2-7; weak D call: TRBD2 (6 bases). Germline values: CDR1 SGHRS, CDR2 YFSETQ. Trimming cost V 4 bases and J 5 bases, with 16 bases left between them. CDR3 length equals 14 residues. The CDR3 loop reads CASSPQSGWDEQYF. CDR3 DNA: TGCGCCAGCAGCCCTCAGAGCGGGTGGGACGAGCAGTACTTC.

V and J are TRBV7-9 and TRBJ1-2; TRBD1 might be the D (5 bases). V was shortened by 11 bases and J by 4 bases, with 20 bases between the two germline ends. Germline lookup yields CDR1 SEHNR and CDR2 FQNEAQ (reference sequence). The CDR3 runs 14 residues. The CDR3 spells CAATRGESAYGYTF. CDR3 DNA: TGTGCCGCGACCCGGGGGGAGTCGGCCTATGGCTACACCTTC.

V is TRBV4-2 and J is TRBJ2-7, with 7 bases lining up with TRBD1. This CDR3 has 15 amino acids. CDR1 LGHNA and CDR2 YNFKEQ come from the germline V gene. After removal of 3 bases from V and 3 bases from J, the junction contained 8 bases not matched to a gene. CDR3 nucleotide sequence: TGTGCCAGCAGCCAGGGCCTAGGACAGGTCTACGAGCAGTACTTC. Its translation: CASSQGLGQVYEQYF.

The rearrangement uses TRBV5-1 and TRBJ1-6; 8 bases fit TRBD1. Germline values: CDR1 SGHRS, CDR2 YFSETQ. The CDR3 is 15 amino acids. V lost 1 base to trimming and J lost 10 bases; unmatched junction nucleotides: 7. This chain's CDR3 is CASSLTRDRLSPLHF. In nucleotides, the CDR3 is TGCGCCAGCAGCTTGACGCGGGACAGGTTATCACCCCTCCACTTT.

The V gene is TRBV10-3, the J gene TRBJ2-1; no definite D call. V gave up 0 bases and J gave up 9 bases, with 6 bases separating them. The CDR3 length is 12 residues. Germline lookup yields CDR1 ENHRY and CDR2 SYGVKD. The CDR3 region is CAISESLVEQFF. Here the CDR3 DNA reads TGTGCCATCAGTGAGTCACTGGTTGAGCAGTTCTTC.

This clone was counted between two and nine times. This chain connects TRBV9 to TRBJ2-2, with 7 bases identical to TRBD2. Germline V gene data show CDR1 as SGDLS and CDR2 as YYNGEE. The CDR3 has 17 residues. Trimming cost V 0 bases and J 4 bases; bases outside gene matches: 9. In DNA form, the CDR3 reads TGTGCCAGCAGCGTAGCCCTAGGGGCTAGCGGCACCGGGGAGCTGTTTTTT. Its protein is CASSVALGASGTGELFF.

This chain uses TRBV3-1 (or the pseudogene TRBV3-2) with TRBJ2-7; TRBD2 agrees at 7 bases. This CDR3 has 16 residues. Germline V gene data show CDR1 as LGHDT and CDR2 as YNNKEL (reference sequence). The J segment lost 2 bases and the V segment lost 0 bases, leaving 7 bases of the junction unmatched. For the CDR3, the DNA is TGTGCCAGCAGCCAAGATTGGGGGGGGAAAGCCTACGAGCAGTACTTC. This translates into CASSQDWGGKAYEQYF.

CDR3 residues: CASSLQTAGGKETQYF. DNA for the CDR3: TGCGCCAGCAGCTTGCAGACGGCGGGAGGGAAAGAGACCCAGTACTTC. The chain links TRBV5-1 to TRBJ2-5; 9 bases match TRBD2. Trimming removed 1 base from V and 3 bases from J; junction bases left unmatched: 7. The CDR3 totals 16 residues. Germline V gives CDR1 SGHRS, CDR2 YFSETQ.

The CDR3 is CASSQGTSGVYNEQFF. The DNA for the CDR3 is TGCGCCAGCAGCCAAGGTACTAGCGGAGTTTACAATGAGCAGTTCTTC. The J gene is TRBJ2-1, the V gene TRBV4-1; 8 positions match TRBD2. The CDR3 has 16 amino acids. Losses at the gene ends were 1 base for V and 4 bases for J; bases not matched to a gene: 6. CDR1 and CDR2 (germline): MGHRA, YSYEKL.

The chain couples TRBV10-3 to TRBJ2-1; 10 nucleotides agree with TRBD2. The CDR3 sequence is 16 residues long. Looked up from germline, CDR1 is ENHRY and CDR2 is SYGVKD. With V trimmed by 3 bases and J by 6 bases, 8 bases remained unmatched. CDR3 in DNA: TGTGCCATCAGTGATCTGAGCGGGAGGGCCTTCAATGAGCAGTTCTTC. Its protein is CAISDLSGRAFNEQFF.

The gene calls are TRBV11-1 and TRBJ2-5; D may be TRBD2 (6 bases). From germline, CDR1 is SGHAT and CDR2 FQDESV (reference sequence). The CDR3 extends over 12 amino acids. Trimming cost V 1 base and J 10 bases, with 10 bases left between them. CDR3 coding DNA: TGTGCCAGCAGCTTAGGGCAGGGAGGCCAGTACTTC. Its protein product is CASSLGQGGQYF.

This sequence joins TRBV18 and TRBJ1-3, with D unresolved. CDR1 is KGHSH and CDR2 is LQKENI in the germline V gene. CDR3 length: 14 residues. The V gene lost 6 bases and the J gene lost 0 bases, with 9 bases spanning the gap. CDR3 in amino acids: CASSTFSSGNTIYF. CDR3 coding DNA: TGTGCCAGCTCCACGTTCAGCTCTGGAAACACCATATATTTT. The full variable domain, in which reference TRBV18 and TRBJ1-3 provide the parts outside the CDR3, is NAGVMQNPRHLVRRRGQEARLRCSPMKGHSHVYWYRQLPEEGLKFMVYLQKENIIDESGMPKERFSAEFPKEGPSILRIQQVVRGDSAAYFCASSTFSSGNTIYFGEGSWLTVV.

The gene calls are TRBV11-3 and TRBJ2-3, with 15 nucleotides matching TRBD2. The CDR3 covers 17 residues. The V and J ends lost 5 bases and 0 bases, in that order; junction bases with no gene match: 3. Germline assignment: CDR1 SGHNT and CDR2 YENEEA. The CDR3 region is CASSEGLAGGSTDTQYF. The CDR3 region has the DNA TGTGCCAGCAGCGAGGGACTAGCGGGGGGTAGCACAGATACGCAGTATTTT.

The gene calls are TRBV7-9 and TRBJ2-6; tentatively, D is TRBD1 (6 bases). V lost 0 bases and J lost 2, with 14 bases in between. Germline V gene lookup returns CDR1 SEHNR and CDR2 FQNEAQ (reference sequence). CDR3 length equals 18 residues. The CDR3 reads CASSLAGQPTPGANVLTF. CDR3 in DNA: TGTGCCAGCAGCTTAGCGGGACAACCGACCCCTGGGGCCAACGTCCTGACTTTC. Full variable domain (remainder filled in from reference TRBV7-9 and TRBJ2-6): DTGVSQNPRHKITKRGQNVTFRCDPISEHNRLYWYRQTLGQGPEFLTYFQNEAQLEKSRLLSDRFSAERPKGSFSTLEIQRTEQGDSAMYLCASSLAGQPTPGANVLTFGAGSRLTVL.

The rearrangement uses TRBV14 and TRBJ2-1, with 9 bases that match TRBD1. Germline values: CDR1 SGHDN, CDR2 FVKESK. The CDR3 extends over 16 amino acids. Trimming cost V 3 bases and J 3 bases; bases outside gene matches: 6. The CDR3 reads CASSHDLTGGYNEQFF. The CDR3 DNA reads TGTGCCAGCAGCCATGACTTGACAGGGGGCTACAATGAGCAGTTCTTC.

This CDR3 reads CASRETGTGFNYGYTF. As DNA, the CDR3 is TGTGCCAGTAGGGAAACCGGGACAGGGTTTAACTATGGCTACACCTTC. The V call is TRBV19, the J call TRBJ1-2; TRBD1 matches at 9 bases. After removal of 6 bases from V and 1 base from J, the junction contained 9 bases not matched to a gene. The CDR3 spans 16 residues. CDR1 and CDR2 (germline): LNHDA, SQIVND (reference sequence).

The table lists this clone with a count of one. This chain connects TRBV10-3 to TRBJ1-1; perhaps TRBD1 as D (5 bases). Trimming shortened V by 2 bases and J by 2 bases, and 12 bases separated the two germline ends. Germline V CDR1 and CDR2: ENHRY, SYGVKD. CDR3 length equals 15 residues. The CDR3 region is CAISEDQGGNTEAFF. DNA of the CDR3: TGTGCCATCAGTGAGGACCAGGGAGGAAACACTGAAGCTTTCTTT.

This clone was seen just once. This sequence joins TRBV28 and TRBJ2-3, with 8 bases identical to TRBD1. Germline assignment: CDR1 MDHEN and CDR2 SYDVKM. J lost 1 base, V lost 6 bases, and 9 bases had no gene match. The CDR3 covers 16 residues. This CDR3 reads CASSLGTGGRTDTQYF. The CDR3 region has the DNA TGTGCCAGCAGCCTTGGGACAGGAGGTCGCACAGATACGCAGTATTTT.

The chain employs TRBV13 and TRBJ2-4, with 10 nucleotides matching TRBD2. This CDR3 has 17 amino acids. The J segment lost 1 base and the V segment lost 5 bases, leaving 8 bases of the junction unmatched. The V gene's germline CDR1 is PRHDT and CDR2 FYEKMQ (reference sequence). The CDR3 nucleotides are TGTGCCAGCAGCCCCACTAGCGGGGTGGGGGCCAAAAACATTCAGTACTTC. Its translation: CASSPTSGVGAKNIQYF.

CDR3 DNA: TGTGCCAGCAGCCTACGACAGGGGGCAAATTCACCCCTCCACTTT. It yields the protein CASSLRQGANSPLHF. V gene TRBV6-5 combines with J gene TRBJ1-6, with 10 bases matching TRBD1. Germline V CDR1 and CDR2: MNHEY, SVGAGI. V dropped 6 bases and J dropped 7; count of bases not matched to a gene: 6. The CDR3 has 15 residues.